Sequencing of this T cell receptor beta chain was carried out in a study of cytomegalovirus exposure and HLA in healthy donors. Whole-study findings and limits: The finding came from a later analysis; first-cohort TCR clusters tended to co-occur in the 120 or so validation repertoires. Some public TCRs appeared in many individuals, while most sequences were rare. Specificity of three CMV-associated chains for CMV antigens was verified in vitro.

Trimming shortened V by 6 bases and J by 6 bases, and 25 bases separated the two germline ends. Germline V gene sequence: CDR1 SGHRS, CDR2 YFSETQ. CDR3 size: 16 residues. The repertoire was sequenced with immunoSEQ multiplex PCR; TCRdb's copy has only in-frame clones and lacks some. The sample lists fewer than 100,000 clones, roughly 91% occurring once. This clone was seen just once. Antigen: not known. Separation from the approximately 690-subject first cohort characterized the roughly 130-subject validation cohort, to which the donors belonged. This clonotype was obtained from a man aged 30 to 45 in good health and CMV-seronegative. This chain joins TRBV5-1 and TRBJ2-7; D may be TRBD2 (6 bases). The sequenced material came from PBMCs. In DNA form, the CDR3 reads TGCGCCAGCAAAGTTGGGGGGTGGGCCCAGGGAGCCGAGCAGTACTTC. It is translated as CASKVGGWAQGAEQYF.